The source of this TCR beta chain is a study of Graves' ophthalmopathy and Graves' hyperthyroidism (dated by TCRdb to the late 2010s). Notes on the research overall: Peripheral blood was collected at initial diagnosis, prior to any treatment. To tell Graves' ophthalmopathy apart from Graves' hyperthyroidism, and to predict which patients would progress to ophthalmopathy, the study relied on TCR beta repertoire signatures. In total, approximately 130 blood samples were TCR-sequenced: roughly 45 ophthalmopathy, some 75 hyperthyroidism and about 17 hyperthyroidism-to-ophthalmopathy patients. A discovery set of 90 to 100 patients (around 40 ophthalmopathy, some 58 stable hyperthyroidism) was enrolled to explore V-J signatures distinguishing ophthalmopathy from hyperthyroidism. For independent validation, a separate cohort was made up of roughly 19 hyperthyroidism patients plus 17 patients who later progressed from hyperthyroidism to ophthalmopathy. In roughly six hyperthyroidism patients, the T-cell repertoires found in thyroid tissue were compared with those found in blood. Once sampling was done, hyperthyroidism patients were given methimazole at a starting dose of 30 mg daily, while ophthalmopathy patients were given high-dose intravenous methylprednisolone. The approximately 100 discovery patients were randomly divided into training and test sets at a 7:3 ratio.

For this clonotype: This clone's antigen is unknown. Within one base of it there is no much larger clone, and no base qualities were kept.

TCR beta CDR3 regions were amplified from RNA transcripts for repertoire sequencing. HTBI primers and the Qiagen OneStep RT-PCR kit were used in a first-round RT-PCR, which was followed by a second-round multiplex PCR, size selection and purification. Libraries were sequenced paired-end with 100 bp reads on an Illumina HiSeq2000. The published analysis was carried out like this. Reads were processed with SOAPnuke, discarding reads with adapters, uncalled bases, mean Phred below 15, or no exact constant-primer or identifier match. COPE v1.2.5 was used to merge the high-quality paired reads. Unique nucleotide sequences were defined as clonotypes and aligned to IMGT TRB V, D and J references using MiTCR v1.1. Analysis was restricted to V-J combinations with a frequency above 0.0001, which covered approximately 99% of repertoires. A TCR clonal expansion and chaos score per V-J combination was defined as the ratio of F50 clonal expansion to chaos observed in the TCRdist matrix. Welch's t-statistics and random forest were used to narrow the features down to approximately twelve V-J combinations, which were then fed into a naive Bayes classifier. Thyroid-blood repertoire similarity was quantified with the Morisita-Horn index. The public sequencing data were trimmed at Q25 with fastp and processed into clonotypes with MiXCR by TCRdb, which kept only in-frame beta chains. Rows are combined by CDR3 protein, so each entry shows the most common genes and DNA. The V and J calls follow TCRdb's processing rather than the paper's. This sample gives around 170,000 distinct CDR3 sequences in total; less than 45% of them show up just once. Around 5.8% of the sample rests with the top ten.

Here is what the overall study found, with its caveats: Sample size was not predetermined statistically, and investigators were not blinded to group allocation. In cross-validation, the 13-signature model distinguished ophthalmopathy from stable hyperthyroidism with around 86% sensitivity and approximately 81% specificity, while in the test set the corresponding values were 80% and 75%. In validation, the model predicted ophthalmopathy progression with 70.59% sensitivity and around 72% specificity; around twelve predicted patients were CT-confirmed with GO in a median of approximately 6.5 months. Most of the expanded thyroid clonotypes with a frequency above 0.001 were also detected in blood, and it was suggested that the thyroid immune response may be reflected by blood repertoires.

V sheds 7 bases and J sheds 4 bases, leaving 11 bases between their ends. The CDR3 covers 14 residues, taking in both the cysteine and the phenylalanine. Only the CDR3 part of the read is kept: 42 bases, read in frame from the first base. The CDR1 and CDR2 encoded by the germline V gene are MDHEN and SYDVKM. Patients with ophthalmopathy had moderately to severely active disease, with a Clinical Activity Score of 3 or more, a NOSPECS grade of 4 or more, and a disease duration of less than 3 months. Anyone with other autoimmune diseases, uncontrolled infections, pregnancy or lactation was excluded from the study. Diagnosis was based on clinical symptoms, serum thyroxine, TRAb, thyroid ultrasound and orbital computed tomography. Ficoll-Paque density gradient centrifugation was used to isolate PBMCs from 8.5 to 10 ml of fresh peripheral blood. Total RNA was extracted with Trizol reagent and quality-checked on an Agilent 2100 Bioanalyzer.

This receptor was identified in a woman aged 40 to 50 with Graves' ophthalmopathy. Donor details come from another sample of the same person, matched by shared clones. The chain is encoded by TRBV28 joined to TRBJ2-6; no D segment can be confidently identified. Sample: peripheral blood. The CDR3 protein: CASKSQSGANVLTF. Read as DNA, the sequence is TGTGCCAGCAAGTCCCAGTCCGGGGCCAACGTCCTGACTTTC.